This TCR beta chain was identified in a study of regulatory T cells in long-lasting Graves disease (dated by TCRdb to about 2021). Regarding the complete study: Patients with newly diagnosed Graves' disease had been on antithyroid drugs for under 3 months. The study was conducted in China and was registered as a clinical trial. A total of around 35 samples were covered by TCR sequencing, comprising around 13 persistent and approximately 20 newly diagnosed Graves' disease patients. Patients with persistent Graves' disease were compared with patients with newly diagnosed Graves' disease using TCR sequencing and RNA sequencing of peripheral blood.

Worth noting for this clonotype: The antigen it recognizes is unknown. Base qualities were left out, and no much larger clone turns up one base away.

What this sample's time point label stands for: newly diagnosed GD, antithyroid drugs for less than 3 months. For both TCR sequencing and RNA sequencing, RNA was extracted from PBMCs in TRIzol. The diagnosis of Graves' disease followed American Thyroid Association guidelines. Patients for the study were recruited at an endocrinology department in Xi'an, China. Each patient gave around 9.2 milliliters of peripheral blood, collected in an EDTA anticoagulant tube. Ficoll Paque Plus density gradient separation was used to isolate PBMCs, and no further T cell sorting was performed. RNA quality was checked with an Agilent 2100 Bioanalyzer and agarose gel, and concentration with a NanoDrop 2000. The method behind the library was multiplex PCR. Instrument on record: Illumina HiSeq 4000. CDR3 regions were amplified by Arm-PCR with iRepertoire HTBI primers to construct TCR beta libraries. Before sequencing, the PCR products went through gel purification. The authors' pipeline ran thus. Across samples, 62 TRBV and roughly 15 TRBJ segments were identified and used for gene usage analysis of CDR3 amino acid clonotypes. Filtered high-quality paired reads were merged into contigs using COPE and FqMerger. BLAST was used to align contigs to the IMGT TRBV, TRBD and TRBJ reference genes, and CDR3 was defined following IMGT. Highly expanded clones were defined as clonotypes with a frequency above 0.1%. Shannon entropy served as the measure of repertoire diversity, while the Gini coefficient captured V-J evenness. A clonotype was considered public if more than one individual shared it. The public reads were run again by TCRdb, first through fastp at Q25 and then through MiXCR, and only productive beta chains were kept. Every entry covers one CDR3 protein and lists the most common genes and DNA from its rows. The V and J calls follow TCRdb's processing rather than the paper's. The sample contains 510,000 or so distinct CDR3 sequences, about 12% of them found a single time. About 8.9% of the sample belongs to the ten largest clones.

Overall study results and their limits: Persistent Graves' disease patients showed lower TCR Shannon entropy and fewer highly expanded clones than newly diagnosed patients, suggesting clonal expansion. The authors noted that the small sample size was a limitation that may lower accuracy. Peripheral blood alone was examined, since thyroid tissue, which constituted the primary lesion, could not be accessed. Sequencing and analysis were restricted to the TCR beta chain. Patients with persistent disease shared more public clonotypes (under 3,000) than newly diagnosed patients did (about 970).

This sample also belongs to another study, concerning T cells in Graves' hyperthyroidism and ophthalmopathy. Drawing on the second study: Stable Graves' hyperthyroidism was defined as no progression to ophthalmopathy during 18 months of follow-up. Hyperthyroidism patients were newly diagnosed, with disease duration under 2 months, and aged 18 to 65 years. Patients with uncontrolled infections, other autoimmune diseases, pregnancy or lactation were excluded. Diagnoses relied on clinical symptoms, serum thyroxine and TRAb, thyroid ultrasound and orbital computed tomography. The first round of RT-PCR for the TCR CDR3 was performed with the HTBI primer set and the Qiagen OneStep RT-PCR kit. Blood samples also contained most of the expanded thyroid clonotypes (frequency above 0.001), which suggests that blood repertoires may reflect thyroid immune responses. Ophthalmopathy was separated from stable hyperthyroidism by a 13 V-J signature model, with around 88% sensitivity and approximately 81% specificity obtained in cross-validation and 80%/75% obtained in testing. In validation, progression to ophthalmopathy was predicted by the model with around 71% sensitivity and approximately 78% specificity, a median of approximately 6.5 months before onset. A discovery cohort of fewer than 110 patients, fewer than 50 with Graves' ophthalmopathy and under 60 with stable Graves' hyperthyroidism, was used to find distinguishing TCR V-J signatures. Prospective prediction of ophthalmopathy was tested in an independent validation cohort of 18 to 20 hyperthyroidism patients and 15 to 17 patients who later progressed to ophthalmopathy. The 100 discovery patients were divided at random into training and test sets in a 7:3 ratio. Thyroid tissue and blood T-cell repertoires from six Graves' hyperthyroidism patients were also compared in the study. After blood sampling, hyperthyroidism patients were treated with methimazole at a starting dose of 30 mg daily, and ophthalmopathy patients were treated with high-dose intravenous methylprednisolone. The libraries were constructed in a second round of multiplex PCR and then size-selected and purified. Paired-end sequencing of the libraries was performed with 100 bp reads on an Illumina HiSeq2000. SOAPnuke was used to process the raw data, removing reads that contained adapters or uncalled bases, had a mean Phred below 15, or lacked an exact match to the constant primer or identifier. High-quality paired reads were merged using COPE v1.2.5, and each unique nucleotide sequence was defined as a clonotype. MiTCR v1.1 was used to align the clonotypes against IMGT TRBV, TRBD and TRBJ reference segments. Analysis was restricted to V-J combinations with a frequency above 0.0001, which covered about 99% of repertoires. The TCS score was defined as F50 (clonal expansion) divided by E x V (chaos), with BLOSUM62-based TCRdist calculated between CDR3 peptides within each V-J. Welch's t-statistics and random forest reduced 500 to 650 V-J features to fewer than 15, which were used in a naive Bayes classifier (R e1071). Sample size was not statistically predetermined, and investigators were not blinded to group allocation. TCR Vbeta CDR3 sequencing of around 130 peripheral blood samples (approximately 44 ophthalmopathy, about 80 hyperthyroidism and roughly 17 progressor patients) is reported in the paper.

The clonotype comes from a woman younger than 45 with Graves disease. Donor details come from another sample of the same person, matched by shared clones. The sequencing used peripheral blood mononuclear cells (PBMCs), collected at new diagnosis, from a patient treated with antithyroid drugs.

The sequenced DNA is TGTGCCAGCAGTTACTCGAACAGGGGGACAGATACGCAGTATTTT. It codes for CASSYSNRGTDTQYF. This chain is built from TRBV6-2 or TRBV6-3 and TRBJ2-3, with 8 bases aligning to TRBD1. Compared with germline, V lacks 0 bases and J lacks 3 bases; bases without a gene match: 2. The CDR3 starts with the cysteine, ends with the phenylalanine, and has 15 residues. Solely the CDR3 DNA is kept, with 45 bases framed from the first base. The germline V gene gives CDR1 as MNHEY and CDR2 as SVGEGT.